This TCR beta chain appears in the sequencing data of a study of blood T cell repertoires in COVID-19. Study-wide background: COVID-19 samples from acute and convalescent phases originated in the United States, Italy and Spain.

Original handling: Cell counts per sample came from amplifying reference gene primers. Profiled with immunoSEQ multiplex PCR; TCRdb holds only in-frame clones, not every one. That table gives V, J and clone size, and the DNA gave D and trimming. The sample records 120,000 or so clones, just over 75% being singletons. Sequenced: peripheral blood. The receptor comes from a woman at least 80 years old with acute or convalescent COVID-19.

CDR3 DNA sequence: TGTGCCAGCAGACCTCTGACAGTGAACACTGAAGCTTTCTTT. It specifies CASRPLTVNTEAFF. The chain uses TRBV6-5 and TRBJ1-1; TRBD1 might be the D (5 bases). V lost 6 bases, J lost 0 bases, and 11 bases lay in between. CDR1 is MNHEY, CDR2 SVGAGI, per germline. This CDR3 region has 14 residues.